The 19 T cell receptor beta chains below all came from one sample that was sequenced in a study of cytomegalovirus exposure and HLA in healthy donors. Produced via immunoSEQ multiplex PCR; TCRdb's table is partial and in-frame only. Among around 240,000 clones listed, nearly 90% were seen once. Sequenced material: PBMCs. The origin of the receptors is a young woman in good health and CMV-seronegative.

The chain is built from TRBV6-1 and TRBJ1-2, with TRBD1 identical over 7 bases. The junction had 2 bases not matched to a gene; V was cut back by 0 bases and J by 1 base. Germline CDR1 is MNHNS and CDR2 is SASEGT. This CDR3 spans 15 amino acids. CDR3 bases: TGTGCCAGCAGTGAAGCGACAGGGCGTAACTATGGCTACACCTTC. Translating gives CASSEATGRNYGYTF.

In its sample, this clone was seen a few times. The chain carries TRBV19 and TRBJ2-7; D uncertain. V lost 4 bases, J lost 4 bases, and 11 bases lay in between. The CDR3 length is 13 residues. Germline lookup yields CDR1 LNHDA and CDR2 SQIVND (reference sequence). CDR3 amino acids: CASSNSRAYEQYF. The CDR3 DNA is TGTGCCAGTAGTAACTCCCGCGCATACGAGCAGTACTTC.

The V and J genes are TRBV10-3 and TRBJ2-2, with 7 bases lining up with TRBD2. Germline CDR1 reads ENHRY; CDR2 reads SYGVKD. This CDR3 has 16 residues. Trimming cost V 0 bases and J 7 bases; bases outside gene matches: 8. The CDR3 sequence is CAISESIGRIGGELFF. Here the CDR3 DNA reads TGTGCCATCAGTGAGTCGATCGGGAGGATCGGCGGGGAGCTGTTTTTT.

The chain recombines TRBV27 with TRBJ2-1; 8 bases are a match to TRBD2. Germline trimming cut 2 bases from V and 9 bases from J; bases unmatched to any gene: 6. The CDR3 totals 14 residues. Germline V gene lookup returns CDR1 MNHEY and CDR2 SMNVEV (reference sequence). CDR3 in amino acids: CASSLLRGAVEQFF. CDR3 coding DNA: TGTGCCAGCAGTTTACTGCGGGGGGCAGTTGAGCAGTTCTTC.

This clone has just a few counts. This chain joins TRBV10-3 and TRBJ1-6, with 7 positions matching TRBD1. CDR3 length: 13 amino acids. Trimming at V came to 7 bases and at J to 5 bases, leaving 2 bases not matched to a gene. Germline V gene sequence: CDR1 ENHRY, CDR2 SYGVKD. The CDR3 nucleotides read TGTGCCATCACCGGGACAGATAATTCACCCCTCCACTTT. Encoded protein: CAITGTDNSPLHF.

DNA of the CDR3: TGTGCCAGCAGCACACCGGGACAGGGAGAGGACTATGGCTACACCTTC. This sequence encodes CASSTPGQGEDYGYTF. V usage is TRBV28 and J usage is TRBJ1-2; 9 bases match TRBD1. There are 16 residues in the CDR3. Trimming removed 6 bases from V and 3 bases from J; junction bases left unmatched: 11. Germline lookup yields CDR1 MDHEN and CDR2 SYDVKM.

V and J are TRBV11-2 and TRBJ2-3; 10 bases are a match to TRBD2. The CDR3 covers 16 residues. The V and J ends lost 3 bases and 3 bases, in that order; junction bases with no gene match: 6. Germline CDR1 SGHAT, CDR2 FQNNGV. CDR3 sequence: CASSLSGGVKTDTQYF. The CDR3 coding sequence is TGTGCCAGCAGCTTGAGCGGGGGGGTCAAAACAGATACGCAGTATTTT.

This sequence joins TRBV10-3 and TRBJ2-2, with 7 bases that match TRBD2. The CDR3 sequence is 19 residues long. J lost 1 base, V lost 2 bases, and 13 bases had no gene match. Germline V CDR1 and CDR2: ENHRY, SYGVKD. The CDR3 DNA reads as TGTGCCATCAGTGAGCCCAATTTTGCGGGGGAAATGAACACCGGGGAGCTGTTTTTT. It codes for CAISEPNFAGEMNTGELFF.

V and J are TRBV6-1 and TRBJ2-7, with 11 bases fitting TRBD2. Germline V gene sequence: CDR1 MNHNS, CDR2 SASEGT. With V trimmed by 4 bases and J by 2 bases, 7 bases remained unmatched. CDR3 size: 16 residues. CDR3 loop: CASSVTTSGVPYEQYV. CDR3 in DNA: TGTGCCAGCAGTGTTACGACTAGCGGGGTACCCTACGAGCAGTACGTC.

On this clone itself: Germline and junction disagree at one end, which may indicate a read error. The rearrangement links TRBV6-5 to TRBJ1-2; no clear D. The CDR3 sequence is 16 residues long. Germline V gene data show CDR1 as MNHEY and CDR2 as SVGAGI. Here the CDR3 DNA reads TGTGCCAGCAGTCACTCCGGGGATCAGGATTACTATGGCTACACCTTC. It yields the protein CASSHSGDQDYYGYTF.

The CDR3 protein is CASSLDGGRGETQYF. The CDR3 DNA sequence: TGCGCCAGCAGCTTGGATGGCGGCAGGGGAGAGACCCAGTACTTC. The chain recombines TRBV5-1 with TRBJ2-5; D might be TRBD1 (6 bases). This CDR3 comprises 15 residues. V dropped 0 bases and J dropped 4 bases, with 13 bases sitting between them. Germline values: CDR1 SGHRS, CDR2 YFSETQ. The full variable domain, its missing parts supplied by reference TRBV5-1 and TRBJ2-5, is KAGVTQTPRYLIKTRGQQVTLSCSPISGHRSVSWYQQTPGQGLQFLFEYFSETQRNKGNFPGRFSGRQFSNSRSEMNVSTLELGDSALYLCASSLDGGRGETQYFGPGTRLLVL.

This chain's CDR3 is CASSLTEGSYEQYF. The CDR3 region has the DNA TGTGCCAGCAGCTTGACAGAAGGCTCCTACGAGCAGTACTTC. This chain connects TRBV7-9 to TRBJ2-7; perhaps TRBD1 as D (5 bases). The V end was cut by 3 bases, the J end by 0 bases, with 9 bases between. Per germline, CDR1 SEHNR and CDR2 FQNEAQ (reference sequence). The CDR3 spans 14 residues.

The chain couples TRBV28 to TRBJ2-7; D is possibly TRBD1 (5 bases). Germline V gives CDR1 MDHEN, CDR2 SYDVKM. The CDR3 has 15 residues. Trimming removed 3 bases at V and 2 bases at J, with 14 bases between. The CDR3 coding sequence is TGTGCCAGCAGTTTGGGGCCAGGACGCCCCTACGAGCAGTACTTC. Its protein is CASSLGPGRPYEQYF.

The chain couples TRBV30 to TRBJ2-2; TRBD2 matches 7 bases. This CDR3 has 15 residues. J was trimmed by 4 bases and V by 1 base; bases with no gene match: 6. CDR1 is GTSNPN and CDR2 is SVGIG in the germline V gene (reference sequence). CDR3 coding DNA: TGTGCCTGGAGTGATTGGGCTAGCGGCACCGGGGAGCTGTTTTTT. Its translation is CAWSDWASGTGELFF.

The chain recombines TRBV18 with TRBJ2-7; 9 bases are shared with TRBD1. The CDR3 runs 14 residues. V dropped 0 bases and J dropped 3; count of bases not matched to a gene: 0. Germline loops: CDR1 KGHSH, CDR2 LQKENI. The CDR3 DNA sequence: TGTGCCAGCTCACCACCGACAGGGGGCTACGAGCAGTACTTC. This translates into CASSPPTGGYEQYF.

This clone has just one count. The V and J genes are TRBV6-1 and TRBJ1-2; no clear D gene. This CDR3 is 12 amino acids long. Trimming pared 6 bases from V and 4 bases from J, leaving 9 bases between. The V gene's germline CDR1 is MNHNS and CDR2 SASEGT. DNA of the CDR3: TGTGCCAGCAGAGTGAATAGCTATGGCTACACCTTC. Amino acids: CASRVNSYGYTF.

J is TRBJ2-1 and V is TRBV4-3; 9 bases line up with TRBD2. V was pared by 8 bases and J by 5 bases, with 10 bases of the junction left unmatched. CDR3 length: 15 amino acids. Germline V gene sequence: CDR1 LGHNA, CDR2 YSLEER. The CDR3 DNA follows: TGCGCCAGCGGATCCGGGACTAGCACCAACAATGAGCAGTTCTTC. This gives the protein CASGSGTSTNNEQFF.

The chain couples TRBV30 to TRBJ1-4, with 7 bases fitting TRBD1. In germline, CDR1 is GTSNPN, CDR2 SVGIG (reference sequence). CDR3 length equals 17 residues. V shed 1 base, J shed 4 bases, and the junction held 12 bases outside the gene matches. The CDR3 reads CAWSDEGANPINEKLFF. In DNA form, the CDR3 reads TGTGCCTGGAGTGACGAGGGGGCAAATCCAATTAATGAAAAACTGTTTTTT.

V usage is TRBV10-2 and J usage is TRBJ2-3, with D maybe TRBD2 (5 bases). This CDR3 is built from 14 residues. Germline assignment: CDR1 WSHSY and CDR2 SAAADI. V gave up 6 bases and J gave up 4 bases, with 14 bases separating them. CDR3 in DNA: TGCGCCAGCAGGAAGAGCGGCGATGCAGATACGCAGTATTTT. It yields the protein CASRKSGDADTQYF.